The source of this T cell receptor beta chain is a study of blood T cell repertoires in COVID-19. On the study more broadly: The study drew acute and convalescent COVID-19 samples from the United States, Italy and Spain. PBMCs, B-cell-depleted T cells, or T cells were the source of the cDNA or gDNA that made up the material.

This CDR3 has 19 amino acids. The V end lost 2 bases, the J end lost 0 bases, and 19 bases lay between the germline ends. The germline V gene encodes CDR1 SGHTA and CDR2 FQGTGA. Per the original data handling: How many nucleated cells were present was estimated from reference gene primer amplification. Using immunoSEQ multiplex PCR, the repertoire was profiled, and TCRdb retains in-frame clones only, with some absent. Clone size and the V and J calls come from that table; the DNA yielded D and trimming. Among about 140,000 clones listed, about 90% were seen once. The receptor comes from a woman aged 50 to 60 with acute or convalescent COVID-19. The chain couples TRBV7-3 to TRBJ2-2; TRBD2 is a possible D gene (5 bases). Material: peripheral blood. The CDR3 is CASSLPGLADYANTGELFF. CDR3 DNA sequence: TGTGCCAGCAGCTTACCTGGGCTAGCTGACTACGCGAACACCGGGGAGCTGTTTTTT.